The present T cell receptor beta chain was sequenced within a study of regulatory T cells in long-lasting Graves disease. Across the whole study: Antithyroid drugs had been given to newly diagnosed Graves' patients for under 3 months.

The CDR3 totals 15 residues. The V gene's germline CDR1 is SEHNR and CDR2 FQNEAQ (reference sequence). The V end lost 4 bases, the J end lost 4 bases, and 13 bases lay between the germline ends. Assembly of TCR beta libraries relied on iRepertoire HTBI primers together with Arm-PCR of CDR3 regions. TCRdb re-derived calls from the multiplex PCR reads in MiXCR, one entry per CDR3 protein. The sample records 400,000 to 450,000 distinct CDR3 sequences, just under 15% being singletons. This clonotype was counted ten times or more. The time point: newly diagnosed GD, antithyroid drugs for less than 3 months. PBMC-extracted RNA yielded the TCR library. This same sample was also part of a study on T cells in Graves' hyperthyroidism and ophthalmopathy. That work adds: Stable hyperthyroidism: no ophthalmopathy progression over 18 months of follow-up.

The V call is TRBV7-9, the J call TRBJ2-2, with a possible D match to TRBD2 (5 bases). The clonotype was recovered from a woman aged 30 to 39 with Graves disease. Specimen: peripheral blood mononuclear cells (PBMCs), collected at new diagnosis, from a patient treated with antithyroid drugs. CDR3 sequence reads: CASSSEGLSTGELFF. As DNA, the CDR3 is TGTGCCAGCAGCTCCGAGGGCCTGAGCACCGGGGAGCTGTTTTTT.